This entry concerns a single T cell receptor (beta chain). No cognate antigen has been identified for it. This sample's treatment or condition label indicates: autologous CTL019 cells: CD19 CAR with 4-1BB and CD3 zeta domains. TCR zeta and 4-1BB costimulatory signaling domains were incorporated into the CD19 CAR. Leukapheresis was used to collect the T cells for CTL019 manufacturing from peripheral blood. The DNeasy Blood and Tissue Kit was used to extract genomic DNA from pre-infusion T cells, peripheral blood, or sorted post-infusion T cells. These data come from a study of TET2 disruption in CD19-targeted CAR T cells listed by TCRdb under 2018. For the wider study: Sample numbers were set by the original clinical trial design and sample availability, with no additional inclusion criteria. Beyond this particular receptor, the publication reports: Conclusions about the patient's CAR T cells rested on extensive analysis of a single subject.

Deep sequencing of the TCR beta chain was done using the immunoSEQ assay. The authors processed their data as follows. Only productive TCR beta rearrangements were used to compute clonotype frequencies. The table comes from immuneACCESS by way of TCRdb, which keeps in-frame sequences with V and J called. Part of the clones is missing from these tables; in studies checked, under half for an unresolved V gene and the rest for unknown reasons. Clone size and the V and J calls come from that table; the DNA yielded D and trimming. The sample's own table lists about 26,000 clones. 1.9% of the sample belongs to the ten largest clones. The TCR sequence derives from a man aged 65 to 79 with chronic lymphocytic leukemia. This specimen consisted of CD8- CAR+ T cells sorted from cultured blood T cells, obtained for CD19 CAR T cell therapy. Per the publication, the cell subset or site label means: CD8-negative CAR-positive T cells from the infusion product.

The CDR3 DNA, read in part, is TGTGCCAGCACGTCCGGTCCGGGGGACCACGAG. It specifies CASTSGPGDHE. The CDR3, in full, reads CASTSGPGDHEQYF. This receptor chain uses TRBV12-3 or TRBV12-4 and TRBJ2-7, and the D gene may be TRBD2, 6 bases matching. The CDR3 end lies 3 residues beyond the end of the read and is filled in from the germline J gene. Inclusive of the bounding cysteine and phenylalanine, the CDR3 is 14 residues long. The DNA covers only part of the CDR3, 33 bases in frame from base 1. The junction carries 18 bases between V and J, which are trimmed by 7 bases and 5 bases respectively.